This T cell receptor (beta chain) was recovered during a study of blood T cell repertoires in COVID-19. Background on the study: There were acute and convalescent COVID-19 samples, and they came from the United States, Italy and Spain. T cells, B-cell-depleted T cells, or PBMCs supplied cDNA or gDNA.

In the source study's methods: Scientists estimated how many nucleated cells there were by amplifying reference gene primers. Using immunoSEQ multiplex PCR, the repertoire was profiled, and TCRdb retains in-frame clones only, with some absent. V, J and clone size were drawn from that table, and D and trimming were deduced from the DNA. The sample contains roughly 250,000 clones, approximately 86% of which appear only once. The CDR3 totals 18 residues. Germline lookup yields CDR1 SEHNR and CDR2 FQNEAQ (reference sequence). J gave up 0 bases and V 0 bases, and 3 bases lay outside the gene matches. The V and J genes are TRBV7-9 and TRBJ1-3, with 12 bases matching TRBD1. This receptor was obtained from a woman aged 25 to 39 with acute COVID-19. The sample consisted of PBMCs or T cells enriched from blood (not recorded which). This chain's CDR3 is CASSLAWDRGPSGNTIYF. CDR3 sequence (DNA): TGTGCCAGCAGCTTAGCGTGGGACAGGGGGCCCTCTGGAAACACCATATATTTT.